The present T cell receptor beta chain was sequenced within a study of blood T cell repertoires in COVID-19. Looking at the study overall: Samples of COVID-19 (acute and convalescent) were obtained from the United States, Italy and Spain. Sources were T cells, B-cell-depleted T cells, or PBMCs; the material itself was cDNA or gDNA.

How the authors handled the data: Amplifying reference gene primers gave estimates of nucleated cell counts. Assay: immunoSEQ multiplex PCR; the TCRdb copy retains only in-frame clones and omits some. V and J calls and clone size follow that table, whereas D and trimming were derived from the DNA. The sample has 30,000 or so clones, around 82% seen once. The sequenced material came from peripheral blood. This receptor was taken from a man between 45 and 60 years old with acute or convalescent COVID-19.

CDR3 DNA sequence: TGTGCCAGCAGTGAAGAACGCGGGAGGGCCAAGTATGAGCAGTTCTTC. Translation gives CASSEERGRAKYEQFF. The chain has TRBV6-1 and TRBJ2-1, with 9 bases identical to TRBD2. V gave up 1 base and J gave up 8 bases; unmatched junction bases: 9. Germline V lookup: CDR1 MNHNS, CDR2 SASEGT. The CDR3 is 16 residues long.